These 28 T cell receptor beta chains originate from one sample sequenced in a study of OX40 agonist ivuxolimab in advanced cancers. The method was immunoSEQ multiplex PCR; TCRdb's version includes in-frame clones alone and lacks a portion of them. Of some 47,000 clones in the sample, 75% to 90% were seen once. The sequenced sample was CD4+ or CD8+ T cells sorted from blood, obtained in a trial of the OX40 agonist ivuxolimab. The source is an adult with an advanced solid tumor such as melanoma, head and neck, liver or kidney cancer.

This chain links TRBV27 with TRBJ2-5; 10 bases are a match to TRBD2. V lost 0 bases to trimming and J lost 0 bases; unmatched junction nucleotides: 10. Per the germline V gene, CDR1 is MNHEY and CDR2 is SMNVEV (reference sequence). This CDR3 comprises 19 residues. The CDR3 region is CASSLSVPSGRQYQETQYF. CDR3 bases: TGTGCCAGCAGTTTATCGGTCCCTAGCGGGAGACAGTACCAAGAGACCCAGTACTTC.

The gene calls are TRBV15 and TRBJ1-2; D unresolved. The CDR3 length is 13 residues. In germline, CDR1 is LNHNV, CDR2 YYDKDF (reference sequence). The ends were cut back, 5 bases at V and 4 bases at J, with 11 bases in the middle. This CDR3 is CATSQDDGYGYTF. Written as DNA, the CDR3 is TGTGCCACCAGCCAAGATGACGGCTATGGCTACACCTTC.

The chain joins TRBV2 to TRBJ1-6; perhaps TRBD1 as D (6 bases). Trimming shortened V by 6 bases and J by 6 bases, and 12 bases separated the two germline ends. The CDR3 sequence is 14 residues long. CDR1 is SNHLY and CDR2 is FYNNEI in the germline V gene. CDR3 nucleotide sequence: TGTGCCAGCAGCATACAGGGAAGTAATTCACCCCTCCACTTT. Translating it yields CASSIQGSNSPLHF.

This sequence joins TRBV6-5 and TRBJ2-5; D gene uncertain. The V end lost 5 bases, the J end lost 5 bases, and 12 bases lay between the germline ends. This CDR3 comprises 13 residues. Per germline, CDR1 MNHEY and CDR2 SVGAGI. The CDR3 sequence: CASSRDPEETQYF. The DNA of the CDR3 is TGTGCCAGCAGTCGCGACCCCGAGGAGACCCAGTACTTC.

The gene calls are TRBV20-1 and TRBJ2-1; possible D gene TRBD1, 5 bases. Germline V gene sequence: CDR1 DFQATT, CDR2 SNEGSKA (reference sequence). The V gene lost 7 bases and the J gene lost 10 bases, with 11 bases spanning the gap. The CDR3 sequence is 10 residues long. The CDR3 DNA reads TGCAGTGGAGGACAATTCGAGCAGTTCTTC. Its translation: CSGGQFEQFF.

The rearrangement links TRBV15 to TRBJ2-5; possibly TRBD2 for D (5 bases). Per the germline V gene, CDR1 is LNHNV and CDR2 is YYDKDF (reference sequence). This CDR3 is 15 amino acids long. V lost 0 bases and J 8 bases, leaving 16 bases between the germline ends. The CDR3 reads CATSRDEGVLVTQYF. CDR3 DNA: TGTGCCACCAGCAGAGATGAGGGAGTACTAGTTACCCAGTACTTC.

The V call is TRBV27, the J call TRBJ1-5, with TRBD1 matching 8 bases. The CDR3 has 15 residues. Germline V gene sequence: CDR1 MNHEY, CDR2 SMNVEV (reference sequence). Trimming removed 5 bases from V and 1 base from J; junction bases left unmatched: 4. CDR3 sequence: CASSPWTGSNQPQHF. The CDR3 coding sequence is TGTGCCAGCAGTCCCTGGACAGGGAGCAATCAGCCCCAGCATTTT.

CDR3 sequence: CASRKLAGVLSYNEQFF. For the CDR3, the DNA is TGTGCCAGCAGAAAACTAGCGGGAGTTCTTTCCTACAATGAGCAGTTCTTC. The chain uses TRBV5-6 and TRBJ2-1; 11 positions agree with TRBD2. Per germline, CDR1 SGHDT and CDR2 YYEEEE. V was clipped by 5 bases and J by 1 base; unmatched bases: 8. CDR3 length equals 17 residues.

The J gene is TRBJ1-1, the V gene TRBV30; perhaps TRBD1 as D (5 bases). CDR1 is GTSNPN, CDR2 SVGIG, per germline (reference sequence). This CDR3 is 15 amino acids long. V was trimmed by 8 bases and J by 0 bases, leaving 19 bases between them. For the CDR3, the DNA is TGTGCCCGCGACAGTGACGAAGCGATGAACACTGAAGCTTTCTTT. This gives the protein CARDSDEAMNTEAFF.

The chain recombines TRBV5-1 with TRBJ2-4; no definite D call. Trimming left V 0 bases short and J 8 bases short, with 18 bases between. The germline gives CDR1 SGHRS, CDR2 YFSETQ. The CDR3 runs to 16 residues. CDR3 loop: CASSLVNTDRGDIQYF. The CDR3 DNA is TGCGCCAGCAGCTTGGTCAACACCGATCGTGGTGACATTCAGTACTTC.

V gene TRBV27 combines with J gene TRBJ2-7, with D possibly matching TRBD2 (5 bases). V was pared by 2 bases and J by 3 bases, with 20 bases between. The CDR3 is 17 residues long. CDR1 and CDR2 (germline): MNHEY, SMNVEV (reference sequence). CDR3: CASSLPSPSNDDYEQYF. The CDR3 region has the DNA TGTGCCAGCAGTTTACCATCCCCTAGCAATGACGACTACGAGCAGTACTTC.

This clone showed up just once. This chain links TRBV18 with TRBJ1-1; D not resolved. CDR3 size: 15 residues. Trimming took off 4 bases at V and 1 base at J, with 13 bases between the two ends. The germline V gene encodes CDR1 KGHSH and CDR2 LQKENI. The CDR3 region is CASSLAWTENTEAFF. CDR3 bases: TGTGCCAGCTCACTTGCTTGGACCGAGAACACTGAAGCTTTCTTT.

J is TRBJ2-7 and V is TRBV5-4; D is uncertain. Trimming removed 4 bases at V and 2 bases at J, with 10 bases between. From germline, CDR1 is SGHNT and CDR2 YYREEE (reference sequence). The CDR3 spans 13 residues. In nucleotides, the CDR3 is TGTGCCAGCAGCCGAACAGCAGCCTACGAGCAGTACTTC. Translated, it gives CASSRTAAYEQYF.

This chain links TRBV10-2 with TRBJ2-3; 8 bases fit TRBD2. The CDR3 extends over 15 amino acids. Trimming cost V 5 bases and J 4 bases; bases outside gene matches: 8. The germline V gene encodes CDR1 WSHSY and CDR2 SAAADI. CDR3 region: CASSSGTSFSDTQYF. The CDR3 DNA reads TGCGCCAGCAGTTCGGGGACTAGTTTTTCAGATACGCAGTATTTT.

V and J are TRBV5-8 and TRBJ2-4; 9 bases agree with TRBD2. Germline V gene lookup returns CDR1 SGHTS and CDR2 YDEGEE. V shed 6 bases and J 8 bases; nucleotides not matched to a gene: 12. This CDR3 spans 15 amino acids. In DNA, the CDR3 is TGTGCCAGCACCACGCGGGTAGCGGGAGTGGACATTCAGTACTTC. Its protein product is CASTTRVAGVDIQYF.

The rearrangement uses TRBV6-6 and TRBJ1-2; a weak D match, TRBD1 (5 bases). This CDR3 spans 15 amino acids. Trimming stripped 10 bases from V and 5 bases from J, with 23 bases between. Germline CDR1 and CDR2: MNHNY and SVGAGI (reference sequence). For the CDR3, the DNA is TGTGCCATCCCCCTTTTTCAGGGACCGAAATATGGCTACACCTTC. It specifies CAIPLFQGPKYGYTF.

The V call is TRBV19, the J call TRBJ2-1; tentative D call: TRBD1 (6 bases). Germline V gene sequence: CDR1 LNHDA, CDR2 SQIVND (reference sequence). The V end was cut by 1 base, the J end by 7 bases, with 14 bases between. This CDR3 region has 15 residues. CDR3 sequence reads: CASSIGTRGSNEQFF. CDR3 DNA sequence: TGTGCCAGTAGTATAGGTACCAGGGGTTCGAATGAGCAGTTCTTC.

This rearrangement joins TRBV6-5 to TRBJ2-7; perhaps TRBD1 as D (6 bases). Germline V CDR1 and CDR2: MNHEY, SVGAGI. The CDR3 extends over 15 amino acids. V gave up 5 bases and J gave up 0 bases, with 14 bases separating them. CDR3 DNA sequence: TGTGCCAGCAGTCCATCCGGGACAAACTCCTACGAGCAGTACTTC. Amino acid sequence: CASSPSGTNSYEQYF.

The rearrangement uses TRBV19 and TRBJ2-7, with TRBD2 matching 11 bases. V gave up 5 bases and J gave up 2 bases; unmatched junction bases: 5. Germline assignment: CDR1 LNHDA and CDR2 SQIVND (reference sequence). The CDR3 has 15 residues. For the CDR3, the DNA is TGTGCCAGTAGTGGGCGTAGCGGGGGGGCCTACGAGCAGTACTTC. Its translation is CASSGRSGGAYEQYF.

The gene calls are TRBV7-9 and TRBJ1-2; TRBD1 matches at 9 bases. Germline-derived CDR1 and CDR2 are SEHNR and FQNEAQ (reference sequence). The trim removed 0 bases at V and 6 bases at J, leaving 8 bases unmatched. CDR3 length: 16 amino acids. CDR3 in amino acids: CASSLAILDRGDGYTF. In nucleotides, the CDR3 is TGTGCCAGCAGCTTAGCGATCTTGGACAGGGGCGATGGCTACACCTTC. Variable domain in full (rest from reference TRBV7-9 and TRBJ1-2): DTGVSQNPRHKITKRGQNVTFRCDPISEHNRLYWYRQTLGQGPEFLTYFQNEAQLEKSRLLSDRFSAERPKGSFSTLEIQRTEQGDSAMYLCASSLAILDRGDGYTFGSGTRLTVV.

The rearrangement joins TRBV19 to TRBJ2-3; 7 positions agree with TRBD2. There are 15 residues in the CDR3. Germline V gene lookup returns CDR1 LNHDA and CDR2 SQIVND (reference sequence). Losses at the gene ends were 3 bases for V and 5 bases for J; bases not matched to a gene: 8. The CDR3 nucleotides are TGTGCCAGTAGTATCTTTTACGGGGGGAAAGATACGCAGTATTTT. Translated: CASSIFYGGKDTQYF.

CDR3 DNA sequence: TGCGCCAGCAGCCAAGAGGGGCAGGGGGATTCACCCCTCCACTTT. As protein: CASSQEGQGDSPLHF. The gene calls are TRBV4-3 and TRBJ1-6; 7 nucleotides align to TRBD1. Trimming cost V 0 bases and J 8 bases; bases outside gene matches: 4. The germline V gene has CDR1 LGHNA and CDR2 YSLEER. The CDR3 length is 15 residues.

J is TRBJ2-7 and V is TRBV5-5, with D possibly matching TRBD1 (6 bases). Deletions cut 1 base from V and 0 bases from J, with 11 bases between. Germline V gene lookup returns CDR1 SGHKS and CDR2 YYEKEE (reference sequence). The length of the CDR3 is 15 residues. The CDR3 nucleotides are TGTGCCAGCAGCTTGATTGGGGGCAGCTCCTACGAGCAGTACTTC. It specifies CASSLIGGSSYEQYF.

CDR3 coding DNA: TGTGCCAGCAGCGTAGTGGGGGAGAACACCGGGGAGCTGTTTTTT. This encodes CASSVVGENTGELFF. The V and J genes are TRBV9 and TRBJ2-2; tentatively, D is TRBD1 or TRBD2 (5 bases each). Trimming took off 0 bases at V and 1 base at J, with 7 bases between the two ends. CDR1 and CDR2 (germline): SGDLS, YYNGEE. This CDR3 region has 15 residues. Looking up the rest from reference TRBV9 and TRBJ2-2 gives the full variable domain: DSGVTQTPKHLITATGQRVTLRCSPRSGDLSVYWYQQSLDQGLQFLIQYYNGEERAKGNILERFSAQQFPDLHSELNLSSLELGDSALYFCASSVVGENTGELFFGEGSRLTVL.

This clone was counted once. This specimen includes other DNA sequences encoding the same CDR3. This chain links TRBV5-4 with TRBJ1-2; D gene ambiguous. From germline, CDR1 is SGHNT and CDR2 YYREEE (reference sequence). Trimming pared 4 bases from V and 0 bases from J, leaving 4 bases between. The CDR3 spans 12 residues. The CDR3 here is CASSQANYGYTF. The CDR3 DNA follows: TGTGCCAGCAGCCAAGCTAACTATGGCTACACCTTC.

V and J are TRBV7-9 and TRBJ1-1; D ambiguous. The germline V gene has CDR1 SEHNR and CDR2 FQNEAQ (reference sequence). The CDR3 extends over 14 amino acids. V lost 2 bases and J lost 5, with 12 bases in between. CDR3 nucleotide sequence: TGTGCCAGCAGCTTAAGCACAGATTGGACTGAAGCTTTCTTT. This encodes CASSLSTDWTEAFF.

The chain uses TRBV30 and TRBJ1-2, with TRBD1 matching 7 bases. CDR3 length equals 14 residues. Germline assignment: CDR1 GTSNPN and CDR2 SVGIG (reference sequence). Germline trimming cut 5 bases from V and 8 bases from J; bases unmatched to any gene: 14. Here the CDR3 reads CAWAQGGGARGYTF. As DNA, the CDR3 is TGTGCCTGGGCCCAGGGAGGGGGCGCAAGGGGCTACACCTTC. The variable domain in full, completed from reference TRBV30 and TRBJ1-2, reads SQTIHQWPATLVQPVGSPLSLECTVEGTSNPNLYWYRQAAGRGLQLLFYSVGIGQISSEVPQNLSASRPQDRQFILSSKKLLLSDSGFYLCAWAQGGGARGYTFGSGTRLTVV.

V is TRBV6-5 and J is TRBJ1-4; 8 positions match TRBD1. This CDR3 is built from 16 residues. The ends lost 2 bases at V and 6 bases at J; junction bases unmatched: 8. Germline values: CDR1 MNHEY, CDR2 SVGAGI. This CDR3 reads CASSYIWQGAHEKLFF. In DNA form, the CDR3 reads TGTGCCAGCAGTTACATTTGGCAGGGGGCCCATGAAAAACTGTTTTTT.